The clone carrying this TCR beta chain was picked up one time. The antigen remains undetermined. CDR1 is MGHRA, CDR2 YSYEKL, per germline. The CDR3 spans 14 residues. Trimming removed 0 bases from V and 2 bases from J, with 7 bases in between. The data belong to a study of graft-versus-host responses after intestinal transplantation. As for the study in general: Transplantation in recipients was multivisceral, liver-intestinal, or isolated intestinal. Anti-thymocyte globulin served as induction for all recipients, who then took tacrolimus and steroids for about three years.

Study findings and constraints: Declining HvG levels early post-transplant were linked to peak circulating GvH clone levels. Some GvH clones appeared in ileal mucosa or blood before recipient bone marrow.

Sequencing used immunoSEQ multiplex PCR; TCRdb keeps in-frame clones, though not all of them. The sample holds fewer than 100,000 clones, around 86% seen once. V is TRBV4-1 and J is TRBJ1-2; D is uncertain. This TCR was sampled from a human patient who received an intestinal transplant, so some T cells may come from the graft donor. Sample: PBMCs, taken 255 days after intestinal transplant. CDR3 in DNA: TGCGCCAGCAGCCAAGAAAGGGCCAACTATGGCTACACCTTC. This encodes CASSQERANYGYTF.